Listed below are T cell receptor beta chains from one sample, sequenced in a study of blood T cells in healthy people across ages. MiXCR, run by TCRdb on the 5' RACE reads, gives a single entry per CDR3 protein. The table shows hundreds of thousands of distinct CDR3 sequences, with under 35% occurring only once. Sequencing input: blood. The receptor set was obtained from a woman aged 80 or older in good health. Each CDR3 is given with its conserved first and last residue. Each record gives: J gene, V gene, clone size, D gene, CDR3 DNA, CDR3 protein. The D gene is left open where the match is weak. The size of a clone is reported for some rows only, either as once, few or many, or as a class for expanded clones.

>TRBJ1-5|TRBV2|few|.
TGTGCCAGCAACGACTATTTTAGCAATCAGCCCCAGCATTTT
CASNDYFSNQPQHF
>TRBJ2-2|TRBV11-2|few|.
TGTGCCAGCAGCTTCTGGACCGCCGGGGACACCGGGGAGCTGTTTTTT
CASSFWTAGDTGELFF
>TRBJ2-1|TRBV12-3/TRBV12-4|many|.
TGTGCCAGCAGTTTATCTAGAGAGCAGTTCTTC
CASSLSREQFF
>TRBJ2-7|TRBV6-5|.|TRBD1
TGTGCCAGCAGTTGCTATGGGACAGCCTCATCCTACGAGCAGTACTTC
CASSCYGTASSYEQYF
>TRBJ2-1|TRBV7-2|.|TRBD1
TGTGCCAGCAGCTTGTTTGGACAGGGGTTGAGCTGGAGGGAGCAGTTCTTC
CASSLFGQGLSWREQFF
>TRBJ1-1|TRBV9|many|TRBD1
TGTGCCAGCAGCTCCAGGACAGGCGGAAACACTGAAGCTTTCTTT
CASSSRTGGNTEAFF
>TRBJ2-4|TRBV20-1|many|TRBD2
TGCAGTGCTCCGCCGGGACTAGCGGGTGTCCTAGCCAAAAACATTCAGTACTTC
CSAPPGLAGVLAKNIQYF
>TRBJ2-5|TRBV5-1|many|.
TGCGCCAGCAGCTTGGGGATAAAGTGGGGGTCTCAAGAGACCCAGTACTTC
CASSLGIKWGSQETQYF
>TRBJ2-5|TRBV29-1|many|.
TGCAGCGTTGATCACGGGCGTCAGGAGACCCAGTACTTC
CSVDHGRQETQYF
>TRBJ2-3|TRBV4-3|many|TRBD2
TGCGCCAGCAGCCAAGATTCGGGAGGGGCTACGCAGTATTTT
CASSQDSGGATQYF
>TRBJ2-4|TRBV10-3|many|TRBD2
TGTGCCATCAGCGGGGGGGCCAAAAACATTCAGTACTTC
CAISGGAKNIQYF
>TRBJ1-5|TRBV27|many|.
TGTGCCAGCAGTTTACTGGGAAACGGCAATCAGCCCCAGCATTTT
CASSLLGNGNQPQHF
>TRBJ2-5|TRBV19|few|TRBD1
TGTGCCAGTATGGGTGCGGGGACAGGGGGCGAGACCCAGTACTTC
CASMGAGTGGETQYF